The rows below give T cell receptor beta chains drawn from one sample of a study of T cell responses to AZD1222 COVID-19 vaccine. TCRdb's table, derived via immunoSEQ multiplex PCR, lists solely in-frame clones and lacks some. The table records about 88,000 clones, approximately 91% of them present only once. Here the sequenced sample was peripheral blood, taken on day 0 of AZD1222 vaccination. All receptors derive from an adult in good health. Both conserved end residues are part of each CDR3. Fields, in order: D gene, V gene, clone size, J gene, CDR3 DNA, CDR3 protein. A D gene is named only where the DNA matches it firmly. Clone size appears in some rows only: once, few, many, or a class for an expanded clone.

d_call: -; v_call: TRBV11-2; clone_size: few; j_call: TRBJ1-1; cdr3_nt: TGTGCCAGCAGCTTAGGCTTAGGTGCGGAAGCTTTCTTT; cdr3_aa: CASSLGLGAEAFF
d_call: TRBD1; v_call: TRBV19; clone_size: -; j_call: TRBJ1-1; cdr3_nt: TGTGCCAGTAGTAGAGCAGGGGGCGGCACTGAAGCTTTCTTT; cdr3_aa: CASSRAGGGTEAFF
d_call: -; v_call: TRBV12-3/TRBV12-4; clone_size: -; j_call: TRBJ1-1; cdr3_nt: TGTGCCAGCAGTTTGTGGGGATATGAAGCTTTCTTT; cdr3_aa: CASSLWGYEAFF
d_call: -; v_call: TRBV5-6; clone_size: -; j_call: TRBJ1-2; cdr3_nt: TGTGCCAGCAGCTTTCCGGCCGAGGGGAACTATGGCTACACCTTC; cdr3_aa: CASSFPAEGNYGYTF
d_call: -; v_call: TRBV11-2; clone_size: -; j_call: TRBJ2-7; cdr3_nt: TGTGCCAGCAGCTTAGGGACGGCCTACGAGCAGTACTTC; cdr3_aa: CASSLGTAYEQYF
d_call: -; v_call: TRBV5-1; clone_size: -; j_call: TRBJ1-6; cdr3_nt: TGCGCCAGCAGCCCGGACGTCGCCTCCTATAATTCACCCCTCCACTTT; cdr3_aa: CASSPDVASYNSPLHF
d_call: -; v_call: TRBV5-1; clone_size: -; j_call: TRBJ1-2; cdr3_nt: TGCGCCAGCAGCCCATCAGTAGGGAATGCAGATGGCTACACCTTC; cdr3_aa: CASSPSVGNADGYTF
d_call: -; v_call: TRBV19; clone_size: -; j_call: TRBJ2-7; cdr3_nt: TGTGCCAGTAGGGACAGAGACTCCTACGAGCAGTACTTC; cdr3_aa: CASRDRDSYEQYF
d_call: -; v_call: TRBV30; clone_size: -; j_call: TRBJ1-1; cdr3_nt: TGTGCCTGGAGAGGCAGGGTACCTGAAGCTTTCTTT; cdr3_aa: CAWRGRVPEAFF
d_call: -; v_call: TRBV4-1; clone_size: once; j_call: TRBJ1-5; cdr3_nt: TGCGCCAGCAGCCAAGATTGGGCATACAATCAGCCCCAGCATTTT; cdr3_aa: CASSQDWAYNQPQHF
d_call: -; v_call: TRBV2; clone_size: -; j_call: TRBJ1-6; cdr3_nt: TGTGCCAGCAGTGAGACAGTTTATAATTCACCCCTCCACTTT; cdr3_aa: CASSETVYNSPLHF
d_call: -; v_call: TRBV3-1/TRBV3-2; clone_size: -; j_call: TRBJ1-6; cdr3_nt: TGTGCCAGCAGCCACAGGGTAGAGTCACCCCTCCACTTT; cdr3_aa: CASSHRVESPLHF
d_call: TRBD1; v_call: TRBV5-1; clone_size: -; j_call: TRBJ1-6; cdr3_nt: TGCGCCAGCAGCTTCATGACAGGGATTAATTCACCCCTCCACTTT; cdr3_aa: CASSFMTGINSPLHF
d_call: -; v_call: TRBV19; clone_size: -; j_call: TRBJ2-2; cdr3_nt: TGTGCCAGTAGTCCTTGGGGGGAGGACCCCACCGGGGAGCTGTTTTTT; cdr3_aa: CASSPWGEDPTGELFF
d_call: TRBD2; v_call: TRBV6-2/TRBV6-3; clone_size: few; j_call: TRBJ2-5; cdr3_nt: TGTGCCAGCAGTTCGACTAGCGGGAGCCAAGAGACCCAGTACTTC; cdr3_aa: CASSSTSGSQETQYF
d_call: -; v_call: TRBV5-4; clone_size: -; j_call: TRBJ2-1; cdr3_nt: TGTGCCAGCAGCTGGGGGGTGAGGGATGAGCAGTTCTTC; cdr3_aa: CASSWGVRDEQFF
d_call: -; v_call: TRBV15; clone_size: -; j_call: TRBJ2-1; cdr3_nt: TGTGCCACCAGCAGAGTAGACGGGAGCCGGGGCAATGAGCAGTTCTTC; cdr3_aa: CATSRVDGSRGNEQFF
d_call: TRBD2; v_call: TRBV6-2/TRBV6-3; clone_size: -; j_call: TRBJ2-1; cdr3_nt: TGTGCCAGCAGTTACGGGCTAGCGGGCGGTTATGAGCAGTTCTTC; cdr3_aa: CASSYGLAGGYEQFF
d_call: TRBD1; v_call: TRBV5-5; clone_size: -; j_call: TRBJ1-2; cdr3_nt: TGTGCCAGCAGCCCAACCTCTCTGACAGGGTACAATGGCTACACCTTC; cdr3_aa: CASSPTSLTGYNGYTF
d_call: -; v_call: TRBV6-5; clone_size: -; j_call: TRBJ1-5; cdr3_nt: TGTGCCAGCAGGGCACCGGGACCGAGCAATCAGCCCCAGCATTTT; cdr3_aa: CASRAPGPSNQPQHF
d_call: -; v_call: TRBV12-5; clone_size: -; j_call: TRBJ2-1; cdr3_nt: TGTGCTAGTGGTTTGATCGGGGGCACCATCAATGAGCAGTTCTTC; cdr3_aa: CASGLIGGTINEQFF
d_call: TRBD2; v_call: TRBV10-2; clone_size: -; j_call: TRBJ2-7; cdr3_nt: TGCGCCAGCATAGCGGGGGGGGGAACCTACGAGCAGTACTTC; cdr3_aa: CASIAGGGTYEQYF
d_call: -; v_call: TRBV11-2; clone_size: -; j_call: TRBJ2-3; cdr3_nt: TGTGCCAGCAGCCAACCGGCCCCTGCGCCGACTAGCACAGATACGCAGTATTTT; cdr3_aa: CASSQPAPAPTSTDTQYF
d_call: -; v_call: TRBV19; clone_size: -; j_call: TRBJ1-3; cdr3_nt: TGTGCCAGTAGTATCGTGGAGGGAAACACCATATATTTT; cdr3_aa: CASSIVEGNTIYF
d_call: -; v_call: TRBV12-3/TRBV12-4; clone_size: -; j_call: TRBJ2-5; cdr3_nt: TGTGCCAGCAGTTTAGCAGAACAAGAGACCCAGTACTTC; cdr3_aa: CASSLAEQETQYF
d_call: -; v_call: TRBV7-2; clone_size: -; j_call: TRBJ2-7; cdr3_nt: TGTGCCAGCAGCTTAGGTCCCGGGTTGAGGTACGAGCAGTACTTC; cdr3_aa: CASSLGPGLRYEQYF
d_call: -; v_call: TRBV5-6; clone_size: -; j_call: TRBJ1-5; cdr3_nt: TGTGCCAGCAGCCGGACAGTTGGCTTTAGCAATCAGCCCCAGCATTTT; cdr3_aa: CASSRTVGFSNQPQHF
d_call: TRBD1; v_call: TRBV5-4; clone_size: -; j_call: TRBJ1-6; cdr3_nt: TGTGCCAGCAGCTGGGACAGGGAAAATTCACCCCTCCACTTT; cdr3_aa: CASSWDRENSPLHF
d_call: -; v_call: TRBV5-4; clone_size: -; j_call: TRBJ2-1; cdr3_nt: TGTGCCAGCAGCTTTTTGGAAACTGAGCAGTTCTTC; cdr3_aa: CASSFLETEQFF
d_call: -; v_call: TRBV19; clone_size: once; j_call: TRBJ1-3; cdr3_nt: TGTGCCAGTAGTAACGGACGGTACTCTGGAAACACCATATATTTT; cdr3_aa: CASSNGRYSGNTIYF
d_call: -; v_call: TRBV6-5; clone_size: -; j_call: TRBJ2-5; cdr3_nt: TGTGCCAGCACCCCACAAGAGACCCAGTACTTC; cdr3_aa: CASTPQETQYF
d_call: -; v_call: TRBV18; clone_size: -; j_call: TRBJ2-1; cdr3_nt: TGTGCCAGCTCACCACCGGTAGATGAGCAGTTCTTC; cdr3_aa: CASSPPVDEQFF